The TCR beta chain under discussion was sequenced for a study of T cell repertoires in cytomegalovirus infection (dated by TCRdb to the late 2010s). Regarding the research as a whole: Donor HLA type was relevant to the analysis, because carriage of CMV infection together with the matching HLA type was indicated by public TCR beta signatures. Broader findings and caveats from the paper: In the ex vivo response, HLA-C-restricted CMV-specific TCR beta clonotypes were dominant, and in two of eight donors the single most frequent clonotype came from this HLA-C-restricted group. In both this cohort and an independent roughly 350-donor cohort, the cumulative frequency of public TCR beta family members distinguished carriers of CMV infection plus the relevant HLA type.

This clonotype was counted a single time. The antigen it recognizes is unknown. The input lacks base qualities; no much larger clone sits a single base away. A single read constitutes weak evidence. For sequencing, an Illumina HiSeq 1500 was employed. TCRdb reprocessed the public reads (quality trimming at Q25 with fastp, clone calling with MiXCR) and kept in-frame beta chains. When rows share a CDR3 protein, they turn into one entry using the most common DNA and genes. Across this sample there are 55,000 to 70,000 distinct CDR3 sequences, with about 23% seen only once. In total, the top ten clones hold roughly 79% of the sample. The CDR3 starts with the cysteine, ends with the phenylalanine, and has 18 residues. CDR3 DNA is the only sequence kept; it has 54 bases, read in frame from the first base. Based on the germline V gene (reference sequence), the CDR1 and CDR2 sequences are SGHNT and YYREEE. Relative to germline, V is missing 0 bases and J is missing 1 base, with 9 bases of the junction outside any gene match.

The chain is assembled from TRBV5-4 and TRBJ2-1, and 8 junction bases match TRBD2. Sequenced: PBMCs, sequenced either directly or after in vitro stimulation (not recorded which). This clonotype originated in a human donor in good health (CMV status not recorded). Some clones in this sample may be carry-over from other donors' samples. The DNA sequence is TGTGCCAGCAGCTTGGATCCGGGAGGGCCTCTTTCCTACAATGAGCAGTTCTTC. It is translated as CASSLDPGGPLSYNEQFF. With the portions outside the CDR3 filled from the reference TRBV5-4 and TRBJ2-1 genes, the complete variable region becomes ETGVTQSPTHLIKTRGQQVTLRCSSQSGHNTVSWYQQALGQGPQFIFQYYREEENGRGNFPPRFSGLQFPNYSSELNVNALELDDSALYLCASSLDPGGPLSYNEQFFGPGTRLTVL.